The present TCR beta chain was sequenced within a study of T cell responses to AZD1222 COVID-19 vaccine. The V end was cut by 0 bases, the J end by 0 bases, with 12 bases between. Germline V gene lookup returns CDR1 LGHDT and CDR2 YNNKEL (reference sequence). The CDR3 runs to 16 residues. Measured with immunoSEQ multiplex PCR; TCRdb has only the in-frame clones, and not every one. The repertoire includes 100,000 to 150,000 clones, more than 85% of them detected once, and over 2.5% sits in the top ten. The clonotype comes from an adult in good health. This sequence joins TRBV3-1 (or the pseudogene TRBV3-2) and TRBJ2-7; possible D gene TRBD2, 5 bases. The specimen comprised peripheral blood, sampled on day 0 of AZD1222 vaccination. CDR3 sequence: CASSQDLAELSYEQYF. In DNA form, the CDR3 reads TGTGCCAGCAGCCAAGACCTAGCAGAGCTCTCCTACGAGCAGTACTTC.